This T cell receptor beta chain appears in the sequencing data of a study of blood T cells in healthy people across ages. With a J-beta primer mix and a sample-barcoded 5' primer, a second PCR ran about 7 to 12 cycles. TCRdb re-analysed the 5' RACE reads in MiXCR, keeping a single row per CDR3 protein. The data show about 730,000 distinct CDR3 sequences, around 46% seen once. The receptor was derived from a woman between 55 and 75 years old in good health. Sequencing input: blood.

CDR3 bases: TGTGCCCCGGGTTGGCACCAAGAGACCCAGTACTTC. It translates to CAPGWHQETQYF. The rearrangement links TRBV24-1 to TRBJ2-5, with unresolved D. CDR3 length: 12 amino acids. V lost 12 bases and J 0 bases, leaving 10 bases between the germline ends. Germline CDR1 and CDR2: KGHDR and SFDVKD.